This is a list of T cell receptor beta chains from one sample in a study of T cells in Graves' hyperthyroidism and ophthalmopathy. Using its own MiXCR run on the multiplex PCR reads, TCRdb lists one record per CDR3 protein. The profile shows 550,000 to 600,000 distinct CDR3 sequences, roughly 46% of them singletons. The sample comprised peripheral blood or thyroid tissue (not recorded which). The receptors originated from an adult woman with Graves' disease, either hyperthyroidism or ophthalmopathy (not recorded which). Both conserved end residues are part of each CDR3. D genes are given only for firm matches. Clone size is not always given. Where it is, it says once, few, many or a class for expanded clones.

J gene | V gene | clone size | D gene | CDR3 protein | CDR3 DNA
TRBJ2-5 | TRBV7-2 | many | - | CASSLLMPGLSQYF | TGTGCCAGCAGCTTACTTATGCCGGGGTTGTCCCAGTACTTC
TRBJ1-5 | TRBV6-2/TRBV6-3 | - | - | CASSYLGLYSNQPQHF | TGTGCCAGCAGTTACTTAGGGCTCTATAGCAATCAGCCCCAGCATTTT
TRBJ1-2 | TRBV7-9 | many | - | CASSFQDGYTF | TGTGCCAGCAGCTTCCAGGATGGCTACACCTTC
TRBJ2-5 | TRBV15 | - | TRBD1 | CATSKTGTGGETQYF | TGTGCCACCAGCAAAACCGGGACAGGGGGAGAGACCCAGTACTTC
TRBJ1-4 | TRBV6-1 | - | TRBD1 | CASSVSGGKGEKLFF | TGTGCCAGCAGTGTGTCAGGGGGGAAAGGAGAAAAACTGTTTTTT
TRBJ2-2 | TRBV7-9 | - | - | CASSLVPTNTGELFF | TGTGCCAGCAGCTTAGTACCCACGAACACCGGGGAGCTGTTTTTT
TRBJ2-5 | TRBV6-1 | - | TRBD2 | CASSAMGGMMETQYF | TGTGCCAGCAGTGCCATGGGGGGGATGATGGAGACCCAGTACTTC
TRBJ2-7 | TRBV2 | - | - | CASSWDSGSEQYF | TGTGCCAGCAGTTGGGACAGCGGGTCCGAGCAGTACTTC
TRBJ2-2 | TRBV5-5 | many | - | CASSLSQGAGGGELFF | TGTGCCAGCAGCTTGTCCCAAGGGGCCGGGGGCGGGGAGCTGTTTTTT
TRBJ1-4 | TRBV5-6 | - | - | CASSGGNEKLFF | TGTGCCAGCAGCGGGGGAAACGAAAAACTGTTTTTT
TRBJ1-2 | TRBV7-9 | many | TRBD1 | CASSWGTGTGGVYGYTF | TGTGCCAGCAGCTGGGGAACCGGGACAGGGGGAGTCTATGGCTACACCTTC
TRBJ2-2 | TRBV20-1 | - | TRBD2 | CSASMSGGFTGELFF | TGCAGTGCTAGTATGAGCGGGGGGTTTACCGGGGAGCTGTTTTTT
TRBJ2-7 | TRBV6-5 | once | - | CASSSTDIYEQYF | TGTGCCAGCAGTTCTACAGATATCTACGAGCAGTACTTC
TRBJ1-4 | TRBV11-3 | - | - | CASSLDGRGEKLFF | TGTGCCAGCAGCTTAGACGGTCGGGGCGAAAAACTGTTTTTT
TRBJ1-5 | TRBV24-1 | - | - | CATSARETGFRNQPQHF | TGTGCCACCAGTGCTAGGGAAACAGGGTTCCGAAATCAGCCCCAGCATTTT
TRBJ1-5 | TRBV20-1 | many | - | CSANPGGNQPQHF | TGCAGTGCTAATCCAGGGGGCAATCAGCCCCAGCATTTT
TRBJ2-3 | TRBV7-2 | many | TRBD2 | CASSLTSGRAMAQADTQYF | TGTGCCAGCAGTCTGACTAGCGGGAGGGCCATGGCACAGGCAGATACGCAGTATTTT
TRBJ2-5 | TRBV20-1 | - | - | CSARGVDSNQPQYF | TGCAGTGCTAGAGGCGTAGATAGCAATCAGCCCCAGTACTTC
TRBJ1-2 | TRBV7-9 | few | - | CASSSPLDGNTF | TGTGCCAGCAGCTCCCCGTTAGATGGAAACACCTTC
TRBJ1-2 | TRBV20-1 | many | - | CSARFEARSTF | TGCAGTGCTAGATTCGAGGCCCGGAGCACCTTC
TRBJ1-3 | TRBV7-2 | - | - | CASSHPGNTIYF | TGTGCCAGCAGCCACCCTGGAAACACCATATATTTT
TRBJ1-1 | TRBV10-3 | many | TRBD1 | CAINQPGQANTEAFF | TGTGCCATCAACCAACCGGGACAGGCGAACACTGAAGCTTTCTTT
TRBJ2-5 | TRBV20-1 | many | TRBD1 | CSAPGTALPTQYF | TGCAGTGCTCCCGGGACAGCCCTTCCGACCCAGTACTTC
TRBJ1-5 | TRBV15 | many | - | CATSRGGVVQPQHF | TGTGCCACCAGCAGAGGAGGGGTGGTCCAGCCCCAGCATTTT
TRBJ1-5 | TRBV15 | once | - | CATSSEGSGRQPQHF | TGTGCCACCAGCAGTGAGGGCTCAGGGAGGCAGCCCCAGCATTTT
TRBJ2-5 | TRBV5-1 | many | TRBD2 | CASSFGRAETQYF | TGCGCCAGCAGCTTCGGGAGGGCGGAGACCCAGTACTTC
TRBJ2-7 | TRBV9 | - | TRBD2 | CASSVGTSGGYEQHF | TGTGCCAGCAGCGTAGGGACTAGCGGTGGCTACGAGCAGCACTTC
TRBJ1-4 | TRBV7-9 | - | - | CASSSQASNEKLFF | TGTGCCAGCAGTTCCCAGGCTTCCAATGAAAAACTGTTTTTT
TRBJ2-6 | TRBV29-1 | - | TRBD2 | CSLFAGAGANVLTF | TGCAGCTTGTTCGCGGGAGCTGGGGCCAACGTCCTGACTTTC
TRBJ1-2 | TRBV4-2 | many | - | CASSQLVEGYGYTF | TGTGCCAGCAGCCAACTCGTGGAGGGATATGGCTACACCTTC
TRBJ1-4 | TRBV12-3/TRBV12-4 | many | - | CASSFVSFGATNEKLFF | TGTGCCAGCAGTTTTGTGTCCTTTGGAGCAACTAATGAAAAACTGTTTTTT
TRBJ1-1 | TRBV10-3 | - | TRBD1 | CAISEPGQESAFF | TGTGCCATCAGTGAACCGGGACAGGAGTCAGCTTTCTTT
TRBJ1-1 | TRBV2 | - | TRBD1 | CASSEDLDRGRTEAFF | TGTGCCAGCAGTGAAGACCTGGACAGGGGGCGAACTGAAGCTTTCTTT
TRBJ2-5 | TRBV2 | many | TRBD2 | CASISGSRETQYF | TGTGCCAGCATTAGCGGGAGTAGGGAGACCCAGTACTTC
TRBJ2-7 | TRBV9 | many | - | CASSGNARGPYEQYF | TGTGCCAGCAGCGGGAATGCCCGAGGACCCTACGAGCAGTACTTC
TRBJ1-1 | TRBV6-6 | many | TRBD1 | CASSRQGADTEAFF | TGTGCCAGCAGTAGACAGGGGGCGGACACTGAAGCTTTCTTT
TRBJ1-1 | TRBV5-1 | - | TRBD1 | CASSETGRRKNTEAFF | TGCGCCAGCAGCGAGACAGGGCGACGGAAGAACACTGAAGCTTTCTTT
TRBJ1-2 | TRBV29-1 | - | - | CSVVLGRDGYTF | TGCAGCGTTGTGTTAGGGCGCGATGGCTACACCTTC
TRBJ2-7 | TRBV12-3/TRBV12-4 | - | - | CASGGDRPYEQYF | TGTGCCAGCGGGGGGGACAGACCCTACGAGCAGTACTTC
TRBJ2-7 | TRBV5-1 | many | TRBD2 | CASSRGTSGAYEQYF | TGCGCCAGCAGCAGAGGGACTAGCGGTGCCTACGAGCAGTACTTC
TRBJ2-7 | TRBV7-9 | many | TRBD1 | CASSLGTGHYEQYF | TGTGCCAGCAGCTTGGGGACAGGGCACTACGAGCAGTACTTC
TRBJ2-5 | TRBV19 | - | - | CASSGPPGRRETQYF | TGTGCCAGTAGTGGCCCCCCAGGGCGAAGGGAGACCCAGTACTTC
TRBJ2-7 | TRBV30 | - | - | CAWSEWQGHEQYF | TGTGCCTGGAGTGAGTGGCAGGGCCACGAGCAGTACTTC
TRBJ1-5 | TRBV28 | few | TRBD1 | CASSVDRGVNQPQHF | TGTGCCAGCAGTGTGGACAGGGGGGTCAATCAGCCCCAGCATTTT
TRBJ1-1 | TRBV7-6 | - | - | CASSLGEGMNTEAFF | TGTGCCAGCAGCTTAGGGGAGGGTATGAACACTGAAGCTTTCTTT
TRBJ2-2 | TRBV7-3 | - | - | CASSLTVAGTLNTGELFF | TGTGCCAGCAGCTTAACCGTGGCAGGCACACTTAACACCGGGGAGCTGTTTTTT
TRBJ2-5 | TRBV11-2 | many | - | CASSPRRVGQETQYF | TGTGCCAGCAGCCCCCGCAGGGTCGGCCAAGAGACCCAGTACTTC
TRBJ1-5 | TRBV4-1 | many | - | CASREQVGKNQPQHF | TGCGCCAGCAGAGAGCAGGTAGGGAAAAATCAGCCCCAGCATTTT